The 26 T cell receptor beta chains listed next were all sequenced from one sample in a study of blood T cell repertoires in COVID-19. Measured with immunoSEQ multiplex PCR; TCRdb has only the in-frame clones, and not every one. The data hold approximately 390,000 clones, with 85% to 90% observed a single time. Sequences were obtained from PBMCs or T cells enriched from blood (not recorded which). The receptors stem from a woman aged 45 to 65 who had recovered from COVID-19.

The chain carries TRBV10-3 and TRBJ2-1; a possible D gene is TRBD1 (6 bases). The CDR3 covers 13 residues. Germline assignment: CDR1 ENHRY and CDR2 SYGVKD. The ends were cut back, 5 bases at V and 5 bases at J, with 10 bases in the middle. The CDR3 nucleotides are TGTGCCATCAGTCCCGGGACAAACAATGAGCAGTTCTTC. It yields the protein CAISPGTNNEQFF.

V and J are TRBV14 and TRBJ1-4; 8 positions agree with TRBD1. CDR1 SGHDN and CDR2 FVKESK come from the germline V gene. The CDR3 is 15 amino acids. Trimming at V came to 6 bases and at J to 6 bases, leaving 9 bases not matched to a gene. The CDR3 is CASSGDRRFDEKLFF. CDR3 coding DNA: TGTGCCAGCAGTGGGGACAGGCGTTTTGATGAAAAACTGTTTTTT.

This chain connects TRBV4-1 to TRBJ1-2, with 10 nucleotides matching TRBD1. The germline gives CDR1 MGHRA, CDR2 YSYEKL. With 7 bases clipped from V and 4 bases from J, the junction kept 9 bases outside the gene matches. The CDR3 totals 15 residues. The CDR3 loop reads CASTRQGASSYGYTF. The DNA of the CDR3 is TGCGCCAGCACTAGACAGGGGGCCTCTAGCTATGGCTACACCTTC.

The rearrangement uses TRBV25-1 and TRBJ1-1, with D possibly matching TRBD1 (6 bases). This CDR3 region has 16 residues. Per the germline V gene, CDR1 is MGHDK and CDR2 is SYGVNS. The V end was cut by 1 base, the J end by 5 bases, with 17 bases between. The CDR3 region is CASSELAGAGRTEAFF. CDR3 sequence (DNA): TGTGCCAGCAGTGAATTAGCAGGGGCAGGCAGGACTGAAGCTTTCTTT.

V is TRBV5-1 and J is TRBJ1-2; perhaps TRBD1 as D (5 bases). The CDR3 has 13 residues. V was clipped by 0 bases and J by 2 bases, with 5 bases between them. The germline V gene has CDR1 SGHRS and CDR2 YFSETQ. The DNA of the CDR3 is TGCGCCAGCAGCTTGGAGGGGAACTATGGCTACACCTTC. This codes for CASSLEGNYGYTF.

This chain connects TRBV4-2 to TRBJ1-2, with TRBD1 matching 7 bases. The ends lost 0 bases at V and 4 bases at J; junction bases unmatched: 8. CDR3 length equals 16 residues. Germline V gives CDR1 LGHNA, CDR2 YNFKEQ. Written as DNA, the CDR3 is TGTGCCAGCAGCCAAGATTCGGCAGGGGGTACCTATGGCTACACCTTC. This translates into CASSQDSAGGTYGYTF.

The chain is built from TRBV27 and TRBJ2-7, with a possible D match to TRBD1 (6 bases). The V gene lost 6 bases and the J gene lost 3 bases, with 15 bases spanning the gap. The length of the CDR3 is 14 residues. The germline CDR1 and CDR2 sequences are MNHEY and SMNVEV (reference sequence). CDR3: CASRQRTANYEQYF. CDR3 in DNA: TGTGCCAGCAGGCAACGGACAGCTAACTACGAGCAGTACTTC.

The J gene is TRBJ2-3, the V gene TRBV2, with D hard to call. The germline gives CDR1 SNHLY, CDR2 FYNNEI. V was trimmed by 7 bases and J by 0 bases, leaving 8 bases between them. The CDR3 runs 13 residues. The CDR3 DNA reads as TGTGCCAGCATGGCGACTAGCACAGATACGCAGTATTTT. It specifies CASMATSTDTQYF.

The chain couples TRBV6-2 or TRBV6-3 to TRBJ1-5; D gene uncertain. The CDR3 runs to 16 residues. V was clipped by 5 bases and J by 0 bases, with 14 bases between them. Germline-derived CDR1 and CDR2 are MNHEY and SVGEGT. For the CDR3, the DNA is TGTGCCAGCAGTAAGACCGCGGATTATAGCAATCAGCCCCAGCATTTT. Translating gives CASSKTADYSNQPQHF.

The V gene is TRBV5-1, the J gene TRBJ2-7; D is perhaps TRBD2 (6 bases). V lost 7 bases to trimming and J lost 2 bases, with 16 bases between them. Germline V gene data show CDR1 as SGHRS and CDR2 as YFSETQ. The CDR3 contains 14 residues. The CDR3 protein is CASHQRDSTYEQYF. CDR3 coding DNA: TGCGCCAGCCATCAAAGGGACTCCACCTACGAGCAGTACTTC.

This clone turned up a few times. The CDR3 protein is CASSPERTSGYGYTF. The CDR3 DNA is TGTGCCAGCAGTCCAGAGAGAACCTCGGGGTATGGCTACACCTTC. The rearrangement uses TRBV27 and TRBJ1-2; D call uncertain. The CDR3 sequence is 15 residues long. Germline lookup yields CDR1 MNHEY and CDR2 SMNVEV (reference sequence). The germline V and J ends were trimmed by 5 bases and 5 bases, with 18 bases remaining between them.

In nucleotides, the CDR3 is TGTGCCAGCAGCCAAGTTGTAGAGACGGGTGAAAAACTGTTTTTT. It yields the protein CASSQVVETGEKLFF. This sequence joins TRBV3-1 (or the pseudogene TRBV3-2) and TRBJ1-4, with D unclear. Trimming shortened V by 1 base and J by 7 bases, and 13 bases separated the two germline ends. The germline V gene has CDR1 LGHDT and CDR2 YNNKEL (reference sequence). This CDR3 contains 15 residues.

This clone appeared a few times. DNA of the CDR3: TGCGCCAGCAGCGACCGGGACAGGACAACTAACTATGGCTACACCTTC. It translates to CASSDRDRTTNYGYTF. The genes are TRBV5-1 and TRBJ1-2; 8 bases agree with TRBD1. The CDR3 is made up of 16 amino acids. The J segment lost 0 bases and the V segment lost 4 bases, leaving 8 bases of the junction unmatched. The germline V gene encodes CDR1 SGHRS and CDR2 YFSETQ.

This chain connects TRBV10-3 to TRBJ2-7; 7 bases are shared with TRBD1. Germline values: CDR1 ENHRY, CDR2 SYGVKD. The CDR3 consists of 15 residues. V dropped 6 bases and J dropped 0; count of bases not matched to a gene: 8. The CDR3 coding sequence is TGTGCCATCAGACCAGGGGGTTTAAACTCCTACGAGCAGTACTTC. Encoded protein: CAIRPGGLNSYEQYF.

This sequence joins TRBV5-1 and TRBJ1-1; TRBD1 is a possible D gene (5 bases). The CDR3 contains 13 residues. Germline assignment: CDR1 SGHRS and CDR2 YFSETQ. The V and J ends lost 0 bases and 11 bases respectively, with 14 bases between them. The CDR3 DNA follows: TGCGCCAGCAGCTTGGATATCGGAGGGGAGGCTTTCTTT. Translating it yields CASSLDIGGEAFF. The full variable domain, in which reference TRBV5-1 and TRBJ1-1 provide the parts outside the CDR3, is KAGVTQTPRYLIKTRGQQVTLSCSPISGHRSVSWYQQTPGQGLQFLFEYFSETQRNKGNFPGRFSGRQFSNSRSEMNVSTLELGDSALYLCASSLDIGGEAFFGQGTRLTVV.

The chain employs TRBV25-1 and TRBJ2-5, with 11 bases matching TRBD1. After removal of 4 bases from V and 3 bases from J, the junction contained 10 bases not matched to a gene. The CDR3 is 17 amino acids. Germline assignment: CDR1 MGHDK and CDR2 SYGVNS. CDR3 sequence: CASSGKSGTGGEETQYF. The CDR3 bases are TGTGCCAGCAGTGGAAAATCCGGGACAGGGGGAGAAGAGACCCAGTACTTC.

This clone was detected only a few times. The chain joins TRBV19 to TRBJ1-1; 10 bases map to TRBD1. The CDR3 length is 15 residues. The germline V gene encodes CDR1 LNHDA and CDR2 SQIVND (reference sequence). V lost 7 bases, J lost 5 bases, and 10 bases stayed unmatched. The CDR3 spells CASKLTQDRGTEAFF. The CDR3 DNA follows: TGTGCCAGTAAATTAACCCAGGACAGGGGGACTGAAGCTTTCTTT.

V gene TRBV2 combines with J gene TRBJ2-3; D not certain. V shed 1 base and J shed 1 base, with 12 bases lying between them. CDR3 size: 16 residues. Germline values: CDR1 SNHLY, CDR2 FYNNEI. The CDR3 protein is CASSEVTYYRTDTQYF. The CDR3 DNA sequence: TGTGCCAGCAGTGAAGTCACGTACTATCGCACAGATACGCAGTATTTT. The variable domain in full, completed from reference TRBV2 and TRBJ2-3, reads EPEVTQTPSHQVTQMGQEVILRCVPISNHLYFYWYRQILGQKVEFLVSFYNNEISEKSEIFDDQFSVERPDGSNFTLKIRSTKLEDSAMYFCASSEVTYYRTDTQYFGPGTRLTVL.

This clone has more than one count but fewer than ten. Here the CDR3 reads CSVDGTGPNYGYTF. The CDR3 DNA reads TGCAGCGTTGATGGGACAGGGCCGAACTATGGCTACACCTTC. The genes are TRBV29-1 and TRBJ1-2; 9 bases line up with TRBD1. The CDR3 has 14 amino acids. In germline, CDR1 is SQVTM, CDR2 ANQGSEA. Losses at the gene ends were 3 bases for V and 2 bases for J; bases not matched to a gene: 4.

This sequence joins TRBV28 and TRBJ1-2, with 8 bases fitting TRBD1. The CDR3 has 14 amino acids. V lost 6 bases and J lost 0; bases outside the gene matches: 3. CDR1 MDHEN and CDR2 SYDVKM come from the germline V gene. DNA for the CDR3: TGTGCCAGCAGACGGACAGGGTCTAACTATGGCTACACCTTC. Amino acid sequence: CASRRTGSNYGYTF.

The genes are TRBV19 and TRBJ1-2; TRBD1 aligns across 8 bases. The trim removed 4 bases at V and 2 bases at J, leaving 6 bases unmatched. The germline V gene encodes CDR1 LNHDA and CDR2 SQIVND (reference sequence). The CDR3 is made up of 15 amino acids. CDR3 sequence: CASSTQGAQNYGYTF. As DNA, the CDR3 is TGTGCCAGTAGTACCCAGGGGGCGCAGAACTATGGCTACACCTTC.

The V gene is TRBV5-1, the J gene TRBJ1-1; perhaps TRBD1 as D (5 bases). The CDR3 contains 13 residues. Trimming shortened V by 4 bases and J by 1 base, and 8 bases separated the two germline ends. Per the germline V gene, CDR1 is SGHRS and CDR2 is YFSETQ. The CDR3 DNA is TGCGCCAGCAGCCACGACAGGAACACTGAAGCTTTCTTT. Translated: CASSHDRNTEAFF.

The chain carries TRBV2 and TRBJ1-2; D gene unclear. The CDR3 runs 13 residues. CDR1 is SNHLY, CDR2 FYNNEI, per germline. The V end was cut by 7 bases, the J end by 2 bases, with 11 bases between. This CDR3 is CASKDILNYGYTF. The CDR3 nucleotides are TGTGCCAGCAAAGACATCTTAAACTATGGCTACACCTTC.

The chain has TRBV5-1 and TRBJ1-2, with 9 bases fitting TRBD1. The germline CDR1 and CDR2 sequences are SGHRS and YFSETQ. Trimming at V came to 5 bases and at J to 7 bases, leaving 9 bases not matched to a gene. The CDR3 is 14 amino acids. The CDR3 sequence is CASRTGTGNFGYTF. CDR3 bases: TGCGCCAGCAGAACCGGGACAGGGAATTTTGGCTACACCTTC.

This clone was seen just once. V gene TRBV10-3 combines with J gene TRBJ1-4; D call uncertain. CDR3 length equals 13 residues. Trimming removed 8 bases from V and 4 bases from J, with 11 bases in between. Per germline, CDR1 ENHRY and CDR2 SYGVKD. In nucleotides, the CDR3 is TGTGCCATCTCCGACGGGATTAATGAAAAACTGTTTTTT. Residues: CAISDGINEKLFF.

V usage is TRBV19 and J usage is TRBJ1-4, with D possibly matching TRBD1 (5 bases). V lost 4 bases and J 4 bases, leaving 7 bases between the germline ends. From germline, CDR1 is LNHDA and CDR2 SQIVND (reference sequence). The CDR3 is made up of 13 amino acids. The CDR3 sequence: CASSTGINEKLFF. In DNA form, the CDR3 reads TGTGCCAGTAGTACAGGGATTAATGAAAAACTGTTTTTT.